One and the same sample provided the 12 T cell receptor beta chains below, sequenced in a study of patients with pleural tuberculosis. TCRdb re-called the reads with MiXCR, one entry per CDR3 protein. The sample lists tens of thousands of distinct CDR3 sequences; 15% to 20% were seen once. Sequenced sample: peripheral blood. These receptor sequences come from a human donor with pleural tuberculosis.

This clonotype was counted at least ten times. CDR3 protein: CATSDDRKAFF. The DNA for the CDR3 is TGTGCCACCAGTGACGACAGGAAAGCTTTCTTT. This chain links TRBV24-1 with TRBJ1-1, with TRBD1 as a possible D gene (6 bases). There are 11 residues in the CDR3. With 4 bases removed from V and 9 bases from J, the gap between germline ends came to 8 bases. Germline CDR1 KGHDR, CDR2 SFDVKD.

This clonotype was counted ten times or more. This rearrangement joins TRBV20-1 to TRBJ2-7; D perhaps matches TRBD2 (6 bases). This CDR3 is built from 14 residues. The V end was cut by 5 bases, the J end by 5 bases, with 19 bases between. Per the germline V gene, CDR1 is DFQATT and CDR2 is SNEGSKA (reference sequence). The CDR3 sequence is CSAVERAGRNEQYF. CDR3 in DNA: TGCAGTGCTGTGGAGCGGGCAGGGAGGAACGAGCAGTACTTC.

Remarks on this clonotype: The missing conserved phenylalanine or tryptophan at the end of this CDR3 makes a read error likely. V usage is TRBV10-2 and J usage is TRBJ1-1; D is possibly TRBD1 (5 bases). Germline loops: CDR1 WSHSY, CDR2 SAAADI. The CDR3 covers 13 residues. Here the CDR3 reads CSSSESVGTEAFV. The DNA for the CDR3 is TGCTCCAGCAGTGAGTCCGTGGGGACCGAAGCTTTCGTT.

V usage is TRBV30 and J usage is TRBJ2-7, with a possible D match to TRBD2 (6 bases). Trimming stripped 4 bases from V and 4 bases from J, with 11 bases between. The CDR3 sequence is 12 residues long. Germline V lookup: CDR1 GTSNPN, CDR2 SVGIG (reference sequence). The CDR3 region has the DNA TGTGCCTGGACTCCGGGAGTATACGAGCAGTACTTC. Its translation: CAWTPGVYEQYF.

On this clonotype itself: A much larger clone differs by one base, so this may be a read error. The V call is TRBV5-4, the J call TRBJ2-3; no reliable D call. Germline V gene data show CDR1 as SGHNT and CDR2 as YYREEE (reference sequence). The CDR3 extends over 15 amino acids. The CDR3 nucleotides read TGTGCCAGCAGCTCGAAATTTGGAAGCACAGATACGCAGTGTTTT. This encodes CASSSKFGSTDTQCF.

This clonotype was recorded at least ten times. The chain uses TRBV30 and TRBJ1-3; D is perhaps TRBD1 (5 bases). The germline CDR1 and CDR2 sequences are GTSNPN and SVGIG (reference sequence). V lost 0 bases and J 8 bases, leaving 11 bases between the germline ends. The CDR3 has 13 residues. CDR3 sequence reads: CAWSVAGLDTIYF. CDR3 coding DNA: TGTGCCTGGAGTGTCGCAGGGCTAGACACCATATATTTT.

The table lists this clonotype with many counts. The chain combines TRBV7-8 with TRBJ2-7, with 10 bases lining up with TRBD2. The J segment lost 6 bases and the V segment lost 4 bases, leaving 3 bases of the junction unmatched. Germline V gives CDR1 SGHVS, CDR2 FQNEAQ. There are 13 residues in the CDR3. CDR3 nucleotide sequence: TGTGCCAGCAGCTCTAGCGGGAGCGGCGAGCAGTACTTC. Translated, it gives CASSSSGSGEQYF. Filled out from reference TRBV7-8 and TRBJ2-7, the complete variable domain reads GAGVSQSPRYKVAKRGQDVALRCDPISGHVSLFWYQQALGQGPEFLTYFQNEAQLDKSGLPSDRFFAERPEGSVSTLKIQRTQQEDSAVYLCASSSSGSGEQYFGPGTRLTVT.

This clonotype was found many times. The CDR3 DNA sequence: TGTGCCAGCAGTCCCGGACTAGCGGGAAAAAGGGATACGCAGTATTTT. Its protein is CASSPGLAGKRDTQYF. This chain joins TRBV27 and TRBJ2-3; 12 bases align to TRBD2. CDR3 size: 16 residues. CDR1 is MNHEY and CDR2 is SMNVEV in the germline V gene (reference sequence). The junction had 9 bases not matched to a gene; V was cut back by 5 bases and J by 6 bases.

This clonotype showed up just once. It may be a read error: a sequence one base away is much more abundant. The gene calls are TRBV7-9 and TRBJ2-6; D uncertain. The length of the CDR3 is 17 residues. The V end was cut by 6 bases, the J end by 4 bases, with 19 bases between. CDR1 and CDR2 (germline): SEHNR, FQNEAQ (reference sequence). DNA for the CDR3: TGTGCCAGCAGTCACCCTTCTTGGGTTGAAGGGGCCAACGTCCTGACTTTC. It translates to CASSHPSWVEGANVLTF.

Many counts were recorded for this clonotype. The rearrangement links TRBV6-2 or TRBV6-3 to TRBJ2-4, with D perhaps TRBD1 (6 bases). This CDR3 region has 14 residues. V shed 6 bases and J shed 10 bases, with 19 bases lying between them. Germline V gives CDR1 MNHEY, CDR2 SVGEGT. Here the CDR3 DNA reads TGTGCCAGCAGCCCACCAAGGGGACAATTTATTCAGTACTTC. Protein product: CASSPPRGQFIQYF.

For this clonotype: A read error may be the cause here, since a much bigger clone is one base away. The chain carries TRBV5-5 and TRBJ2-7; D is undetermined. Germline V gene lookup returns CDR1 SGHKS and CDR2 YYEKEE (reference sequence). CDR3 length: 14 residues. The CDR3: CTSSFRPGMDEQYF. For the CDR3, the DNA is TGTACCAGCAGCTTTCGTCCTGGGATGGACGAGCAGTACTTC.

This clonotype was detected many times. This chain uses TRBV29-1 with TRBJ1-3; maybe TRBD1 (6 bases). Germline CDR1 and CDR2: SQVTM and ANQGSEA. V lost 3 bases to trimming and J lost 4 bases, with 10 bases between them. The CDR3 consists of 13 residues. As DNA, the CDR3 is TGCAGCGTTGAGGGGGCGGCGGGAAACACCATATATTTT. This sequence encodes CSVEGAAGNTIYF.